Given below is one TCR beta chain in context. Its cognate antigen has yet to be identified. No much larger clone exists at a distance of one base, and base qualities are not known. The sample comes from a study of blood T cell repertoires in COVID-19 (TCRdb year 2020). About the full investigation: Samples from collaborators originated in the United States, Italy and Spain and spanned both the acute and convalescent phases of COVID-19. The dataset comprised deeply sampled blood TCRbeta repertoires from subjects exposed to, actively infected with, or recovered from COVID-19. A freely available public database, intended as a resource for researchers studying the immune response to SARS-CoV-2, is where the repertoires were released. The samples were drawn from the first 160 participants of the ongoing ImmuneRACE study and from 950 to 1,500 subjects provided by 6 global collaborators. The prospective study material was composed of cDNA or gDNA derived from T cells, B-cell-depleted T cells, or PBMCs. Where available, HLA class I and class II types were obtained from metadata supplied by the sample provider rather than from assay-based typing. Nearly every sample came with metadata listing a de-identified subject ID, COVID-19 status, age in years and sex. General findings and caveats noted by the study authors: The amount of clinical and demographic metadata varied by source and participant and was provided uncurated.

TCRbeta CDR3 regions were amplified from genomic DNA using the immunoSEQ Assay, a bias-controlled multiplex PCR. For the original study's pipeline: The number of nucleated cells in each sample was estimated by amplification of reference gene primers within the assay. To quantify the absolute abundance of each unique TCRbeta CDR3 rearrangement, sequence reads were collapsed and filtered. For each sample, productive Simpson clonality was calculated by taking the square root of Simpson's diversity index across productive rearrangements. TCRdb obtained this table from immuneACCESS and retained in-frame rearrangements with V and J assigned. These tables miss some clones; where compared with another copy, unresolved V genes account for less than half of the shortfall, and the remainder is unexplained. V and J calls and clone size are those listed in that table; D and trimming were worked out from the DNA. The sample records roughly 250,000 clones, more than 85% of which are singletons. Approximately 0.84% of the sample belongs to the ten largest clones.

The collaborating institutions used their own protocols to collect whole blood in K2EDTA tubes. For TCRbeta analysis, collaborators shipped samples as frozen whole blood, isolated PBMCs, or DNA extracted from either of those sample types. From V the trimming removes 4 bases and from J it removes 2 bases, while the gene matches leave 14 bases of the junction unaccounted for. Reading from cysteine to phenylalanine, the CDR3 counts 19 amino acids. Only the CDR3 DNA stays, 57 bases, in frame from base 1. Based on the germline V gene, the CDR1 and CDR2 sequences are SGHRS and YFSETQ. Sequenced material: peripheral blood. This receptor chain uses TRBV5-1 and TRBJ2-2; 10 bases in the middle match TRBD2. This sequence originates from a man aged 25 to 45 with acute or convalescent COVID-19. The CDR3 protein is CASSRRLAGVTINTGELFF. The base sequence is TGCGCCAGCAGCCGTCGCCTAGCGGGAGTCACGATAAACACCGGGGAGCTGTTTTTT.